This TCR beta chain was identified in a study of blood T cell repertoires in COVID-19. TCRdb's copy holds only in-frame clones and misses some; the assay was immunoSEQ multiplex PCR. The repertoire consists of about 87,000 clones, with about 79% occurring once and the leading ten covering roughly 4.2%. Germline V gene sequence: CDR1 SGHAT, CDR2 FQNNGV. CDR3 size: 15 residues. V lost 0 bases to trimming and J lost 4 bases, with 11 bases between them. Sequenced material: peripheral blood. This sequence originates from a woman aged 45-65 years with acute or convalescent COVID-19. The V call is TRBV11-2, the J call TRBJ2-3; maybe TRBD1 (6 bases). The CDR3 loop is CASSLDRGDADTQYF. The CDR3 coding sequence is TGTGCCAGCAGCTTAGACAGGGGTGACGCAGATACGCAGTATTTT. Looking up the rest from reference TRBV11-2 and TRBJ2-3 gives the full variable domain: EAGVAQSPRYKIIEKRQSVAFWCNPISGHATLYWYQQILGQGPKLLIQFQNNGVVDDSQLPKDRFSAERLKGVDSTLKIQPAKLEDSAVYLCASSLDRGDADTQYFGPGTRLTVL.